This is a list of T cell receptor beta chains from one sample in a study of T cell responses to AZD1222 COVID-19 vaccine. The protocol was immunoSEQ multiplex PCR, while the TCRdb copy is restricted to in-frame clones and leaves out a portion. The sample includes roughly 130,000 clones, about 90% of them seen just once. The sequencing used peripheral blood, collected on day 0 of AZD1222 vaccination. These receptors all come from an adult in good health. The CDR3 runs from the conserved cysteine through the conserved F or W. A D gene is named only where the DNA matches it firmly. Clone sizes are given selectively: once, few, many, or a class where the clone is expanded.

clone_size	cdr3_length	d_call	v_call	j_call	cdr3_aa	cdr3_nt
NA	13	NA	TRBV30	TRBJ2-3	CAWSVSGRNTQYF	TGTGCCTGGAGTGTATCTGGGCGGAATACGCAGTATTTT
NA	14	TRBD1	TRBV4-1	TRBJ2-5	CASRKQGAQETQYF	TGCGCCAGCAGAAAACAGGGGGCTCAAGAGACCCAGTACTTC
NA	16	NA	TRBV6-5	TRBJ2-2	CASSYSTSSNTGELFF	TGTGCCAGCAGTTACTCGACCAGCTCGAACACCGGGGAGCTGTTTTTT
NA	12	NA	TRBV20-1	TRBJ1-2	CSASGGRYGYTF	TGCAGTGCTAGTGGTGGGCGGTATGGCTACACCTTC
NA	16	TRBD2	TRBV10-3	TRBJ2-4	CAISDGSGGGKNIQYF	TGTGCCATCAGTGACGGTAGCGGGGGGGGAAAAAACATTCAGTACTTC
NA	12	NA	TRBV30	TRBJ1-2	CAWSVQGLGYTF	TGTGCCTGGAGTGTACAAGGGCTGGGCTACACCTTC
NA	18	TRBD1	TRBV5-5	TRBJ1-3	CASSLVFRTGLSGNTIYF	TGTGCCAGCAGCTTGGTTTTCAGGACAGGGCTCTCTGGAAACACCATATATTTT
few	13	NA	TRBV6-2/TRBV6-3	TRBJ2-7	CASSYAANYEQYF	TGTGCCAGCAGTTATGCAGCCAACTACGAGCAGTACTTC
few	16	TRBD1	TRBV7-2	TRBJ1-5	CASSLQGQNSNQPQHF	TGTGCCAGCAGCTTACAGGGACAGAATAGCAATCAGCCCCAGCATTTT
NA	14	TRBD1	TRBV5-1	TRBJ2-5	CASSTGQGQETQYF	TGCGCCAGCAGCACAGGACAGGGTCAAGAGACCCAGTACTTC
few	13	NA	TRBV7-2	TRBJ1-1	CASSFSRDTEAFF	TGTGCCAGCAGCTTTTCGAGGGACACTGAAGCTTTCTTT
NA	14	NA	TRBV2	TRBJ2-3	CASSVSDPTDTQYF	TGTGCCAGCAGTGTTAGCGACCCCACAGATACGCAGTATTTT
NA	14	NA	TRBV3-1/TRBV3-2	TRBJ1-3	CASSQLGGADTIYF	TGTGCCAGCAGCCAGCTAGGGGGGGCGGACACCATATATTTT
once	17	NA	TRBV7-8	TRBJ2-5	CASSLGMTVSVPETQYF	TGTGCCAGCAGCTTAGGGATGACAGTTTCGGTTCCAGAGACCCAGTACTTC
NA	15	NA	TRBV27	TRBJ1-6	CASSLSIHNNSPLHF	TGTGCCAGCAGTTTATCGATCCACAATAATTCACCCCTCCACTTT
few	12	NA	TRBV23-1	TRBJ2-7	CATPLGSYEQYF	TGCGCCACCCCCCTGGGCTCCTACGAGCAGTACTTC
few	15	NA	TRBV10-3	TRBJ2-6	CAISDPGAGANVLTF	TGTGCCATCAGTGACCCAGGGGCTGGGGCCAACGTCCTGACTTTC
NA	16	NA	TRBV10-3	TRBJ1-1	CAISDTGNSGNTEAFF	TGTGCCATCAGTGATACGGGGAATAGTGGGAACACTGAAGCTTTCTTT
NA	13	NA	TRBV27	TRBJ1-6	CASSLEVRSPLHF	TGTGCCAGCAGTTTGGAGGTACGCTCACCCCTCCACTTT
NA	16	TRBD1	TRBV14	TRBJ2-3	CASSHRRTGVADTQYF	TGTGCCAGCAGCCATAGAAGGACAGGGGTTGCAGATACGCAGTATTTT
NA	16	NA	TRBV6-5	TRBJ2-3	CASSYLDFSSTDTQYF	TGTGCCAGCAGTTACTTGGACTTTTCTAGCACAGATACGCAGTATTTT
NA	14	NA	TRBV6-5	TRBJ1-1	CASSSSRESGEAFF	TGTGCCAGCAGTTCAAGCCGGGAGAGCGGTGAAGCTTTCTTT
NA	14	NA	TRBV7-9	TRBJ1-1	CASSTRPRGTEAFF	TGTGCCAGCAGCACACGGCCACGGGGCACTGAAGCTTTCTTT
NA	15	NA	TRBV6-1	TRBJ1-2	CASSEQGTSNYGYTF	TGTGCCAGCAGTGAACAGGGGACTTCTAACTATGGCTACACCTTC
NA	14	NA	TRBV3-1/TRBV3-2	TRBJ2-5	CASSQSLVAETQYF	TGTGCCAGCAGCCAGTCACTAGTCGCGGAGACCCAGTACTTC
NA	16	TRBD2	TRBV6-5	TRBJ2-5	CASSYSRTSGQETQYF	TGTGCCAGCAGTTACTCCCGGACTAGCGGACAAGAGACCCAGTACTTC
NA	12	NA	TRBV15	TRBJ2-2	CATSPLTGELFF	TGTGCCACCAGCCCCTTAACCGGGGAGCTGTTTTTT
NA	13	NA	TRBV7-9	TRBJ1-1	CASSLMRGGEAFF	TGTGCCAGCAGCTTAATGAGGGGAGGGGAAGCTTTCTTT
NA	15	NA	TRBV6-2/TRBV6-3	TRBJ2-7	CASSFGLSYTYEQYF	TGTGCCAGCAGTTTCGGACTTTCCTACACCTACGAGCAGTACTTC
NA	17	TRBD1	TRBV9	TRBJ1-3	CASSTLGQGNSGNTIYF	TGTGCCAGCAGCACCCTAGGACAGGGGAACTCTGGAAACACCATATATTTT
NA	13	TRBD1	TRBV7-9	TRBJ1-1	CASSFGTATEAFF	TGTGCCAGCAGCTTCGGGACAGCCACTGAAGCTTTCTTT
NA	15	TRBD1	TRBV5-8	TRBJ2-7	CASSFRDRATYEQYF	TGTGCCAGCAGCTTCCGGGACAGGGCCACCTACGAGCAGTACTTC
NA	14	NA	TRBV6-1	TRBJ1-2	CASSEAWTEYGYTF	TGTGCCAGCAGTGAAGCCTGGACAGAGTATGGCTACACCTTC
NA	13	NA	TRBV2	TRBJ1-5	CASSDLGNQPQHF	TGTGCCAGCAGTGATTTGGGCAATCAGCCCCAGCATTTT
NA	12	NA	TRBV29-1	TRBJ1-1	CSGTEQNTEAFF	TGCAGCGGGACAGAACAGAACACTGAAGCTTTCTTT
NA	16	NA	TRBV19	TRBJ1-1	CASSPTAGGLNTEAFF	TGTGCCAGTAGTCCGACGGCGGGGGGCTTGAACACTGAAGCTTTCTTT
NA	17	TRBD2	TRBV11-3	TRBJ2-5	CASSTRVTSGRRETQYF	TGTGCCAGCAGCACGCGGGTTACTAGCGGGAGGAGGGAGACCCAGTACTTC
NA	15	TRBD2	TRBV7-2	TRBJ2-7	CATTRIGGGVYEQYF	TGTGCCACCACGAGGATCGGCGGGGGGGTCTACGAGCAGTACTTC
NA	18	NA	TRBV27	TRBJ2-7	CASSRHVGTGSLYYEQYF	TGTGCCAGCAGTAGGCATGTCGGTACGGGCAGCTTATACTACGAGCAGTACTTC
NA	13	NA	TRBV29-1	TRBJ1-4	CSVLRANNEKLFF	TGCAGCGTCCTGCGGGCCAACAATGAAAAACTGTTTTTT
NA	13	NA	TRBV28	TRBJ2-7	CATSGGGIYEQYF	TGTGCCACCTCAGGGGGGGGAATATACGAGCAGTACTTC
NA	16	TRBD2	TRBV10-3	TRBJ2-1	CAISESQRGADNEQFF	TGTGCCATCAGTGAGTCCCAGCGGGGGGCAGACAATGAGCAGTTCTTC
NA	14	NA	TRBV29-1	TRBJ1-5	CSVSDSNSNQPQHF	TGCAGCGTCTCGGACAGTAATAGCAATCAGCCCCAGCATTTT
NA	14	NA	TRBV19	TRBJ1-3	CASTGQNSGNTIYF	TGTGCCAGTACTGGGCAGAACTCTGGAAACACCATATATTTT
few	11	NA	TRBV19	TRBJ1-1	CASNQGSVAFF	TGTGCCAGTAACCAGGGATCTGTAGCTTTCTTT
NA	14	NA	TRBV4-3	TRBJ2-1	CASSPIGRGNEQFF	TGCGCCAGCAGCCCGATCGGGAGAGGCAATGAGCAGTTCTTC
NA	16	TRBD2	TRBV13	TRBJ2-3	CASSFLAGGFTDTQYF	TGTGCCAGCAGCTTTTTAGCGGGAGGATTCACAGATACGCAGTATTTT
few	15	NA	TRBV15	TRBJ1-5	CATSRGAMRNQPQHF	TGTGCCACCAGCAGGGGAGCGATGCGCAATCAGCCCCAGCATTTT
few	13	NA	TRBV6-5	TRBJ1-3	CATRDYSGNTIYF	TGTGCCACCAGAGATTACTCTGGAAACACCATATATTTT
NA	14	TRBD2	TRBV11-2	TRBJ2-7	CASSLGTRTYEQYF	TGTGCCAGCAGCTTAGGGACTAGAACCTACGAGCAGTACTTC
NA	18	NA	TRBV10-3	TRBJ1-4	CAISEGRVSLATNEKLFF	TGTGCCATCAGTGAGGGCAGGGTCAGTCTTGCAACTAATGAAAAACTGTTTTTT
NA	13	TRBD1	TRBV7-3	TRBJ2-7	CASSLGTEYEQYF	TGTGCCAGCAGCTTAGGGACAGAGTACGAGCAGTACTTC
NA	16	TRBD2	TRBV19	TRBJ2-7	CASSHPGLAGSYEQYF	TGTGCCAGTAGTCACCCCGGACTAGCGGGGTCCTACGAGCAGTACTTC
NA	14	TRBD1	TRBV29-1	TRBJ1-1	CSVSETGRDTEAFF	TGCAGCGTTTCCGAGACAGGGCGGGACACTGAAGCTTTCTTT